Here is one T cell receptor beta chain with its context. The data were taken from a study of blood T cell repertoires in COVID-19. Study summary: The origin of the acute and convalescent COVID-19 samples was the United States, Italy and Spain. From T cells, B-cell-depleted T cells, or PBMCs came the material, which was cDNA or gDNA.

Authors' methods: Using reference gene primer amplification, nucleated cell counts were estimated. The repertoire was sequenced with immunoSEQ multiplex PCR; TCRdb's copy has only in-frame clones and lacks some. The V and J calls and clone size come from that table; D and trimming were worked out from the DNA. The profile shows around 41,000 clones, about 85% of them singletons. The CDR3 covers 16 residues. Looked up from germline, CDR1 is LNHDA and CDR2 is SQIVND (reference sequence). V was pared by 6 bases and J by 4 bases, with 12 bases of the junction left unmatched. Sequencing input: peripheral blood. The TCR sequence derives from a human donor in a cohort sampled during active COVID-19. This chain uses TRBV19 with TRBJ1-5, with 7 bases aligning to TRBD1. The CDR3 loop is CASRPPGQRGNQPQHF. CDR3 DNA: TGTGCCAGTAGGCCTCCGGGACAGAGGGGTAATCAGCCCCAGCATTTT.